The 3 T cell receptor beta chains below all came from one sample that was sequenced in a study of TIL therapy for anti-PD-1-resistant metastatic lung cancer. This was the immunoSEQ v3 assay. The repertoire was sequenced with immunoSEQ multiplex PCR; TCRdb's copy has only in-frame clones and lacks some. The profile covers about 100,000 clones, with 50% to 70% appearing a single time and 9.5% to 13% taken by the ten largest. The time point is: pre-treatment sample, taken before nivolumab and TIL therapy. The tumor samples were excised metastases, mostly pleural nodules or supraclavicular lymph nodes. Sequences were derived from tumor tissue, sampled at baseline. Receptors were obtained from a person aged 25-80 years with non-small cell lung cancer.

CDR3 sequence (DNA): TGTGCCAGCAGCTCGACAGGGTCTAGGCTCAATGAAAAACTGTTTTTT. Residues: CASSSTGSRLNEKLFF. The rearrangement uses TRBV7-2 and TRBJ1-4, with 7 bases fitting TRBD1. The CDR3 spans 16 residues. Germline V lookup: CDR1 SGHTA, CDR2 FQGNSA. J was trimmed by 5 bases and V by 4 bases; bases with no gene match: 10.

The chain carries TRBV29-1 and TRBJ2-6, with D perhaps matching TRBD1 (5 bases). V was clipped by 4 bases and J by 1 base, with 8 bases between them. The CDR3 loop spans 14 amino acids. CDR1 SQVTM and CDR2 ANQGSEA come from the germline V gene. CDR3 DNA sequence: TGCAGCGTTGCCTCAGGGTCTGGGGCCAACGTCCTGACTTTC. It specifies CSVASGSGANVLTF. Supplemented by reference TRBV29-1 and TRBJ2-6, the full variable domain reads SAVISQKPSRDICQRGTSLTIQCQVDSQVTMMFWYRQQPGQSLTLIATANQGSEATYESGFVIDKFPISRPNLTFSTLTVSNMSPEDSSIYLCSVASGSGANVLTFGAGSRLTVL.

This chain uses TRBV10-2 with TRBJ2-1; the match to TRBD2 covers 10 bases. The length of the CDR3 is 15 residues. CDR1 and CDR2 (germline): WSHSY, SAAADI. The V segment lost 6 bases and the J segment 1 base; nucleotides outside the gene matches: 3. The chain's CDR3 is CASRQLAGSYNEQFF. In nucleotides, the CDR3 is TGCGCCAGCAGACAACTAGCGGGATCCTACAATGAGCAGTTCTTC.